One and the same sample provided the 29 T cell receptor beta chains below, sequenced in a study of shared T cell receptors in the human thymus. Sequencing used immunoSEQ multiplex PCR; TCRdb keeps in-frame clones, though not all of them. The sample has more than 300,000 clones, 85% to 95% seen once; the top ten hold roughly 0.02%. Sequencing was performed on thymocytes. These receptors were obtained from a human donor.

Comments on this clone: The same CDR3 arises from other DNA sequences in this sample as well. The rearrangement joins TRBV7-6 to TRBJ2-7, with TRBD1 matching 10 bases. Germline CDR1 SGHVS, CDR2 FNYEAQ. The length of the CDR3 is 14 residues. Trimming cost V 3 bases and J 3 bases; bases outside gene matches: 2. The CDR3 is CASSFRTGGYEQYF. Here the CDR3 DNA reads TGTGCCAGCAGCTTCCGGACAGGGGGCTACGAGCAGTACTTC.

This clone was observed a single time. The CDR3 DNA follows: TGTGCCAGCAGCTTAGGAAGGGAAACAGGAGAGCTGAATCAGCCCCAGCATTTT. Translating gives CASSLGRETGELNQPQHF. V usage is TRBV7-2 and J usage is TRBJ1-5; the D gene is possibly TRBD1 (5 bases). The CDR3 consists of 18 residues. Trimming left V 1 base short and J 4 bases short, with 20 bases between. Looked up from germline, CDR1 is SGHTA and CDR2 is FQGNSA.

The gene calls are TRBV5-1 and TRBJ1-1; no firm D call. V lost 1 base, J lost 2 bases, and 9 bases lay in between. The V gene's germline CDR1 is SGHRS and CDR2 YFSETQ. This CDR3 is built from 14 residues. CDR3 bases: TGCGCCAGCAGCTTGTCTGCAGTCAACACTGAAGCTTTCTTT. Its protein product is CASSLSAVNTEAFF.

The chain uses TRBV11-2 and TRBJ1-5; 9 bases line up with TRBD1. Germline loops: CDR1 SGHAT, CDR2 FQNNGV. The CDR3 is 17 residues long. The junction had 6 bases not matched to a gene; V was cut back by 3 bases and J by 0 bases. The CDR3 is CASSLEGQGVSNQPQHF. CDR3 DNA: TGTGCCAGCAGCTTGGAGGGACAGGGCGTTAGCAATCAGCCCCAGCATTTT.

V usage is TRBV9 and J usage is TRBJ2-7; the match to TRBD1 covers 7 bases. The CDR3 is 15 residues long. The trim removed 4 bases at V and 1 base at J, leaving 8 bases unmatched. Per the germline V gene, CDR1 is SGDLS and CDR2 is YYNGEE. For the CDR3, the DNA is TGTGCCAGCAGCCCTCCAGGGGGAAGGTCCTACGAGCAGTACTTC. Protein product: CASSPPGGRSYEQYF.

The chain joins TRBV5-1 to TRBJ1-5, with TRBD1 identical over 9 bases. Germline V gives CDR1 SGHRS, CDR2 YFSETQ. V shed 4 bases, J shed 7 bases, and the junction held 12 bases outside the gene matches. The CDR3 contains 16 residues. As DNA, the CDR3 is TGCGCCAGCAGCCCAACCACAGGGGGCGCGGACCAGCCCCAGCATTTT. This codes for CASSPTTGGADQPQHF.

The rearrangement joins TRBV6-7 to TRBJ2-2; D remains unclear. TRBV6-7 is identified as an open reading frame with a role that is uncertain. The V end lost 5 bases, the J end lost 3 bases, and 22 bases lay between the germline ends. The CDR3 has 18 amino acids. The CDR3: CASSDAYVGDVDTGELFF. The CDR3 region has the DNA TGTGCCAGCAGTGATGCGTACGTAGGAGACGTCGACACCGGGGAGCTGTTTTTT.

The rearrangement uses TRBV30 and TRBJ1-1, with TRBD1 matching over 12 bases. The V gene end was trimmed by 3 bases and the J gene end by 0 bases; junction bases not matched to a gene: 17. CDR1 and CDR2 from the germline V gene are GTSNPN and SVGIG (reference sequence). The CDR3 is made up of 20 amino acids. The CDR3 region is CAWSRRGQGAGRALNTEAFF. The CDR3 DNA sequence: TGTGCCTGGAGCAGGCGGGGACAGGGGGCCGGACGGGCCCTGAACACTGAAGCTTTCTTT. The variable domain in full, with the rest retrieved from reference TRBV30 and TRBJ1-1, is SQTIHQWPATLVQPVGSPLSLECTVEGTSNPNLYWYRQAAGRGLQLLFYSVGIGQISSEVPQNLSASRPQDRQFILSSKKLLLSDSGFYLCAWSRRGQGAGRALNTEAFFGQGTRLTVV.

This clone was observed a few times. The chain combines TRBV29-1 with TRBJ2-5; the match to TRBD2 covers 9 bases. This CDR3 has 15 residues. CDR1 and CDR2 (germline): SQVTM, ANQGSEA. The V and J ends lost 2 bases and 2 bases, in that order; junction bases with no gene match: 6. The CDR3 is CSVEQRTSAQETQYF. CDR3 DNA sequence: TGCAGCGTTGAACAACGGACTAGCGCTCAAGAGACCCAGTACTTC.

The chain recombines TRBV9 with TRBJ2-7; the D gene is possibly TRBD1 (5 bases). With 4 bases removed from V and 3 bases from J, the gap between germline ends came to 11 bases. Per the germline V gene, CDR1 is SGDLS and CDR2 is YYNGEE. The CDR3 is 13 amino acids. This CDR3 is CASSPDIVYEQYF. The CDR3 nucleotides read TGTGCCAGCAGCCCGGACATCGTCTACGAGCAGTACTTC.

The CDR3 region has the DNA TGTGCCAGCAGGGGGGCGGGCTATGGCTACACCTTC. Translating it yields CASRGAGYGYTF. The V and J genes are TRBV28 and TRBJ1-2; tentative D call: TRBD1 (6 bases). This CDR3 has 12 residues. Trimming took off 6 bases at V and 4 bases at J, with 9 bases between the two ends. CDR1 MDHEN and CDR2 SYDVKM come from the germline V gene.

The CDR3 sequence is CASRRDIDTQYF. For the CDR3, the DNA is TGTGCCAGCAGACGGGACATAGATACGCAGTATTTT. V gene TRBV2 combines with J gene TRBJ2-3; a weak D match, TRBD1 (6 bases). The CDR3 extends over 12 amino acids. Looked up from germline, CDR1 is SNHLY and CDR2 is FYNNEI. Trimming took off 6 bases at V and 5 bases at J, with 9 bases between the two ends.

The chain uses TRBV19 and TRBJ2-3; TRBD2 matches 7 bases. The germline gives CDR1 LNHDA, CDR2 SQIVND (reference sequence). The CDR3 consists of 15 residues. The V gene end was trimmed by 3 bases and the J gene end by 0 bases; junction bases not matched to a gene: 3. CDR3 nucleotide sequence: TGTGCCAGTAGTATGGCTAGCGGCAGCACAGATACGCAGTATTTT. It is translated as CASSMASGSTDTQYF.

This chain uses TRBV9 with TRBJ1-1, with D unresolved. V lost 3 bases, J lost 6 bases, and 12 bases lay in between. The length of the CDR3 is 13 residues. Germline V gene lookup returns CDR1 SGDLS and CDR2 YYNGEE. CDR3 in amino acids: CASSGPGGPEAFF. In DNA form, the CDR3 reads TGTGCCAGCAGCGGACCCGGAGGCCCTGAAGCTTTCTTT.

The rearrangement links TRBV15 to TRBJ1-1; 11 bases are a match to TRBD1. This CDR3 comprises 17 residues. Trimming removed 5 bases from V and 1 base from J; junction bases left unmatched: 9. CDR1 LNHNV and CDR2 YYDKDF come from the germline V gene (reference sequence). CDR3 DNA sequence: TGTGCCACCAGCTCCTCCGGACAGGGGGCTGAGAACACTGAAGCTTTCTTT. It specifies CATSSSGQGAENTEAFF.

This chain uses TRBV4-2 with TRBJ2-7; D is undetermined. V lost 4 bases and J 2 bases, leaving 15 bases between the germline ends. The CDR3 loop spans 15 amino acids. Germline V gene data show CDR1 as LGHNA and CDR2 as YNFKEQ. CDR3 sequence reads: CASSPLKWAPYEQYF. The CDR3 DNA reads TGTGCCAGCAGCCCCCTTAAATGGGCCCCCTACGAGCAGTACTTC.

The chain links TRBV18 to TRBJ2-7, with 10 bases matching TRBD2. The V gene's germline CDR1 is KGHSH and CDR2 LQKENI. There are 16 residues in the CDR3. The V gene end was trimmed by 4 bases and the J gene end by 3 bases; junction bases not matched to a gene: 9. Here the CDR3 reads CASSQSGTSDRYEQYF. CDR3 in DNA: TGTGCCAGCTCACAATCCGGGACTAGCGACCGCTACGAGCAGTACTTC.

The V call is TRBV5-1, the J call TRBJ2-7; D remains unclear. This CDR3 comprises 16 residues. V lost 0 bases and J 9 bases, leaving 22 bases between the germline ends. The germline CDR1 and CDR2 sequences are SGHRS and YFSETQ. DNA of the CDR3: TGCGCCAGCAGCTTGGAAGGGAAGGCCCCTCTACGAGGGCAGTACTTC. Translation gives CASSLEGKAPLRGQYF.

This clone was counted a few times. Written as DNA, the CDR3 is TGTGCCAGCAGCACCTATATAGCCTACGAGCAGTACTTC. Translation gives CASSTYIAYEQYF. The chain has TRBV21-1 and TRBJ2-7; the D segment call TRBD2 is taken from the table without a DNA check. TRBV21-1 is given as a pseudogene. The CDR3 runs 13 residues.

This chain links TRBV5-6 with TRBJ2-1; D may be TRBD2 (5 bases). The CDR3 consists of 17 residues. Deletions cut 4 bases from V and 2 bases from J, with 19 bases between. Germline lookup yields CDR1 SGHDT and CDR2 YYEEEE. CDR3 protein: CASSRPAAASTYNEQFF. In DNA form, the CDR3 reads TGTGCCAGCAGCCGCCCCGCAGCGGCGTCAACCTACAATGAGCAGTTCTTC.

The CDR3 bases are TGTGCCAGCAGTGAAGAGGGGGTGGGTACCGGGGAGCTGTTTTTT. This gives the protein CASSEEGVGTGELFF. The rearrangement joins TRBV25-1 to TRBJ2-2; D possibly corresponds to TRBD1 (6 bases). Between the trimmed V and J ends, which lost 2 bases and 5 bases, there was a span of 12 bases. CDR1 and CDR2 (germline): MGHDK, SYGVNS. This CDR3 has 15 amino acids.

This clone was detected a few times. V gene TRBV4-1 combines with J gene TRBJ1-1; no clear D. Germline V gives CDR1 MGHRA, CDR2 YSYEKL. Trimming stripped 4 bases from V and 4 bases from J, with 16 bases between. CDR3 length: 15 residues. Written as DNA, the CDR3 is TGCGCCAGCAGCCCGATGGGGATGAGGGCCACTGAAGCTTTCTTT. It codes for CASSPMGMRATEAFF.

The gene calls are TRBV5-1 and TRBJ2-7, with a weak D call TRBD2 (5 bases). Germline CDR1 is SGHRS and CDR2 is YFSETQ. The V end was cut by 3 bases, the J end by 3 bases, with 13 bases between. This CDR3 is built from 14 residues. The CDR3 spells CASSSGELRYEQYF. DNA of the CDR3: TGCGCCAGCAGCTCCGGGGAATTGCGCTACGAGCAGTACTTC.

V is TRBV11-2 and J is TRBJ1-1, with D unresolved. The germline CDR1 and CDR2 sequences are SGHAT and FQNNGV. V was clipped by 3 bases and J by 0 bases, with 8 bases between them. CDR3 length: 14 amino acids. CDR3 DNA sequence: TGTGCCAGCAGCTTGGCAGACATGAACACTGAAGCTTTCTTT. Its protein is CASSLADMNTEAFF. Using reference TRBV11-2 and TRBJ1-1 for the parts outside the CDR3, the full variable domain is EAGVAQSPRYKIIEKRQSVAFWCNPISGHATLYWYQQILGQGPKLLIQFQNNGVVDDSQLPKDRFSAERLKGVDSTLKIQPAKLEDSAVYLCASSLADMNTEAFFGQGTRLTVV.

V is TRBV9 and J is TRBJ2-1, with 10 bases that match TRBD2. The CDR3 runs to 17 residues. Per the germline V gene, CDR1 is SGDLS and CDR2 is YYNGEE. The J segment lost 7 bases and the V segment lost 3 bases, leaving 13 bases of the junction unmatched. The CDR3, as DNA: TGTGCCAGCAGCGGAGGCCTGGGCCTAGCGGGAGAGAATGAGCAGTTCTTC. Protein sequence: CASSGGLGLAGENEQFF.

The chain has TRBV14 and TRBJ2-1, with 8 nucleotides matching TRBD2. Germline values: CDR1 SGHDN, CDR2 FVKESK. The CDR3 has 16 amino acids. The J segment lost 8 bases and the V segment lost 0 bases, leaving 9 bases of the junction unmatched. The CDR3 reads CASSQETREEIDEQFF. CDR3 in DNA: TGTGCCAGCAGCCAAGAGACGCGGGAGGAGATAGATGAGCAGTTCTTC.

This clone was counted once. The genes are TRBV4-1 and TRBJ1-5, with unresolved D. In germline, CDR1 is MGHRA, CDR2 YSYEKL. Trimming took off 1 base at V and 4 bases at J, with 20 bases between the two ends. This CDR3 contains 18 residues. The CDR3 reads CASSQGNFYGGENQPQHF. The DNA of the CDR3 is TGCGCCAGCAGCCAAGGGAACTTCTATGGCGGAGAAAATCAGCCCCAGCATTTT.

The V and J genes are TRBV4-1 and TRBJ1-2, with D unresolved. Trimming removed 1 base from V and 0 bases from J, with 6 bases in between. Germline loops: CDR1 MGHRA, CDR2 YSYEKL. This CDR3 spans 14 amino acids. The chain's CDR3 is CASSQVGSNYGYTF. The CDR3 bases are TGCGCCAGCAGCCAAGTGGGATCTAACTATGGCTACACCTTC.

The gene calls are TRBV4-1 and TRBJ2-5; 16 bases match TRBD2. CDR1 and CDR2 (germline): MGHRA, YSYEKL. V dropped 2 bases and J dropped 5; count of bases not matched to a gene: 20. CDR3 length: 22 residues. DNA of the CDR3: TGCGCCAGCAGCCAACATTTCCTTACCCCGGGACTAGCGGGAGGGCCAGGGGAGACCCAGTACTTC. Residues: CASSQHFLTPGLAGGPGETQYF.